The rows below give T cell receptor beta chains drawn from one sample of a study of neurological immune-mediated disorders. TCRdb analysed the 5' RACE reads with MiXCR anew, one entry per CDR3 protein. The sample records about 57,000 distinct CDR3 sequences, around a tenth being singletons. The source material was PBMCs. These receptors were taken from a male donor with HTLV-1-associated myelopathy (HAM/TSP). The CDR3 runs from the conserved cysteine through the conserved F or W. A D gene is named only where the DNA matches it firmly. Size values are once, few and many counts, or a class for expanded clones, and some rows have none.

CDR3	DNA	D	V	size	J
CASSEGKRPNAQFF	TGTGCCAGCAGCGAGGGGAAGAGACCCAATGCGCAGTTCTTC	NA	TRBV7-2	NA	TRBJ2-1
CSAIRTSGRYEQYF	TGCAGTGCTATCCGGACTAGCGGGAGATACGAGCAGTACTTC	TRBD2	TRBV20-1	many	TRBJ2-7
CASSLARHEQYF	TGTGCCAGCAGCTTAGCTCGGCACGAGCAGTACTTC	NA	TRBV7-8	many	TRBJ2-7
CASSHQDRAQYF	TGTGCCAGCAGTCACCAGGACAGGGCCCAGTACTTC	TRBD1	TRBV12-3/TRBV12-4	many	TRBJ2-4
CASSVIPGQGNEQYF	TGCGCCAGCAGCGTTATTCCGGGACAGGGCAACGAGCAGTACTTC	TRBD1	TRBV5-1	many	TRBJ2-7
CASSVVGWVSDTQYF	TGTGCCAGCAGCGTAGTCGGTTGGGTGTCAGATACGCAGTATTTT	NA	TRBV9	many	TRBJ2-3
CATIKGGEQYF	TGTGCCACCATCAAAGGGGGCGAGCAGTACTTC	NA	TRBV24-1	many	TRBJ2-7
CASSLGPGRSETQYF	TGCGCCAGCAGCCTTGGCCCAGGGAGATCTGAGACCCAGTACTTC	NA	TRBV4-1	many	TRBJ2-5
CASSLVEDSYEQYF	TGTGCCAGCAGCTTAGTCGAGGACAGCTACGAGCAGTACTTC	NA	TRBV7-9	many	TRBJ2-7
CSVGPGQETQYF	TGCAGCGTTGGGCCAGGACAAGAGACCCAGTACTTC	NA	TRBV29-1	many	TRBJ2-5
CASTREAEAFF	TGTGCCAGCACCCGCGAGGCTGAAGCTTTCTTT	NA	TRBV6-2/TRBV6-3	many	TRBJ1-1
CATSEGQIPKEKLFF	TGTGCCACCAGTGAGGGACAGATCCCCAAGGAGAAGCTGTTTTTT	TRBD1	TRBV24-1	many	TRBJ2-2
CASSLGGQETQYF	TGTGCCAGCAGCTTAGGAGGTCAAGAGACCCAGTACTTC	NA	TRBV7-7	many	TRBJ2-5
CASSLQGQGTVVNEKLFF	TGCGCCAGCAGCTTGCAGGGACAGGGGACAGTGGTGAATGAAAAACTGTTTTTT	TRBD1	TRBV5-1	many	TRBJ1-4
CATSPLGIRVNSPLHF	TGTGCCACCAGCCCCTTAGGCATTCGTGTCAATTCACCCCTCCACTTT	NA	TRBV15	many	TRBJ1-6
CASSWTGTGVTEAFF	TGTGCCAGCAGCTGGACCGGGACAGGGGTCACTGAAGCTTTCTTT	TRBD1	TRBV7-2	many	TRBJ1-1
CASSLPGGFYNEQFF	TGTGCCAGCAGTTTACCAGGGGGCTTTTACAATGAGCAGTTCTTC	TRBD1	TRBV28	many	TRBJ2-1